This T cell receptor (beta chain) was retrieved from a study of beta chain features in type 1 diabetes. Findings and limits, study-wide: TCRB CDR3s were moderately but significantly shorter in Type 1 diabetes patients in all four CD4+ subsets.

Of note for this clone: What it binds is not known.

Reverse transcribing all isolated RNA meant expressed TCRB transcripts were sequenced. Only in-frame clones appear in the TCRdb table, and some are missing; sequencing was by immunoSEQ multiplex PCR. Of under 850,000 clones in the sample, around 15% are singletons; the top ten hold about 0.02%. The CDR3 totals 13 residues. Germline loops: CDR1 ENHRY, CDR2 SYGVKD. The germline V and J ends were trimmed by 3 bases and 3 bases, with 7 bases remaining between them. Without exception, sorted populations had purity beyond 98%. This clonotype originated in a man between 18 and 29 years old with type 1 diabetes. The V and J genes are TRBV10-3 and TRBJ2-3; D might be TRBD1 or TRBD2, each matching 5 bases. Sequencing used naive CD4+ T cells from blood. CDR3 sequence: CAISDWGTDTQYF. The DNA for the CDR3 is TGTGCCATCAGTGATTGGGGGACAGATACGCAGTATTTT.